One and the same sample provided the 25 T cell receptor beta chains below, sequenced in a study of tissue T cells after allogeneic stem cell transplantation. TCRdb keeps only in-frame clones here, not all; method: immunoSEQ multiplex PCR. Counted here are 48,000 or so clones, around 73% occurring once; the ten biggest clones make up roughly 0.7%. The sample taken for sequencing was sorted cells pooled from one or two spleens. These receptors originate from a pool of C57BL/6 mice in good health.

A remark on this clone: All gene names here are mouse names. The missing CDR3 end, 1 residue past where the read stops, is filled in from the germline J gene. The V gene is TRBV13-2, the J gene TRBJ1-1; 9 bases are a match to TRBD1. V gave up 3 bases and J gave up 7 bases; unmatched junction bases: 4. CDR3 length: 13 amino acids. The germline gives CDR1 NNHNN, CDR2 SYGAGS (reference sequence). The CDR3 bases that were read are TGTGCCAGCGGTGGAACAGGGGGCTTAGAAGTCTTC. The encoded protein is CASGGTGGLEVF. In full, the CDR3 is CASGGTGGLEVFF.

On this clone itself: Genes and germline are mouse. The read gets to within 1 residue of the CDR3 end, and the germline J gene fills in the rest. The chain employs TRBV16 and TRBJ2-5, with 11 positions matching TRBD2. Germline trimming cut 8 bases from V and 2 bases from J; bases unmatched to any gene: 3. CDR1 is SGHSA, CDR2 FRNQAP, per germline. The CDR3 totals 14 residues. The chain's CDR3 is CASVDWGGQDTQYF. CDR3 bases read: TGTGCAAGCGTCGACTGGGGGGGCCAAGACACCCAGTAC. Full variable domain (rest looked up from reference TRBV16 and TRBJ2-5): NAGVIQTPRHKVTGKGQEATLWCEPISGHSAVFWYRQTIVQGLEFLTYFRNQAPIDDSGMPKERFSAQMPNQSHSTLKIQSTQPQDSAVYLCASVDWGGQDTQYFGPGTRLLVL.

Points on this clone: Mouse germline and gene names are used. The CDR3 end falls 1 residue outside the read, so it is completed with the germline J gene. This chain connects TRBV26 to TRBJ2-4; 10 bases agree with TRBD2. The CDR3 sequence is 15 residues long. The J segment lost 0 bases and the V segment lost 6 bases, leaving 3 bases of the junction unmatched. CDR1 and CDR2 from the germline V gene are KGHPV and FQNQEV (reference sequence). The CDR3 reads CASSWDWGSQNTLYF. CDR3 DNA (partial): TGTGCCAGCAGCTGGGACTGGGGAAGTCAAAACACCTTGTAC.

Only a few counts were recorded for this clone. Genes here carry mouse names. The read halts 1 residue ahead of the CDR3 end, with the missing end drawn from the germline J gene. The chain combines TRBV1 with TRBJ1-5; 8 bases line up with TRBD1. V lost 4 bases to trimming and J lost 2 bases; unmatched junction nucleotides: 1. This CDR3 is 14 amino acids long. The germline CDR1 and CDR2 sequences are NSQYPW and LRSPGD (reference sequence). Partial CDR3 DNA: TGCACCTGCAGTGGGGGACAGGACAACCAGGCTCCGCTT. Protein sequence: CTCSGGQDNQAPL. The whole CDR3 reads CTCSGGQDNQAPLF.

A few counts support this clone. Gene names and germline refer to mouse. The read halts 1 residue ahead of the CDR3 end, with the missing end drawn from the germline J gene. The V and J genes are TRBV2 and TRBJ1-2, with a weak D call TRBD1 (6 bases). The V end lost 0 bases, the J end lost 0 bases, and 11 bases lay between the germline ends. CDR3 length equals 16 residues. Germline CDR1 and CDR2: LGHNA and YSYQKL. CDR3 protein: CASSQEGGNPNSDYTF. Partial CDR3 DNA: TGTGCCAGCAGCCAAGAAGGGGGAAACCCAAACTCCGACTACACC.

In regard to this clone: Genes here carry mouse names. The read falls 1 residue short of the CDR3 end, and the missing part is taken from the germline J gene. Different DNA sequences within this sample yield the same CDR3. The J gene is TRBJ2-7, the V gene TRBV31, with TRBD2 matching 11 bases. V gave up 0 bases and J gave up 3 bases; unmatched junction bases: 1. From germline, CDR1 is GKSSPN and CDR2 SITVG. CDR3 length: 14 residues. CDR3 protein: CAWSLGTGGYEQYF. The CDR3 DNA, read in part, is TGTGCCTGGAGTCTAGGGACTGGGGGCTATGAACAGTAC.

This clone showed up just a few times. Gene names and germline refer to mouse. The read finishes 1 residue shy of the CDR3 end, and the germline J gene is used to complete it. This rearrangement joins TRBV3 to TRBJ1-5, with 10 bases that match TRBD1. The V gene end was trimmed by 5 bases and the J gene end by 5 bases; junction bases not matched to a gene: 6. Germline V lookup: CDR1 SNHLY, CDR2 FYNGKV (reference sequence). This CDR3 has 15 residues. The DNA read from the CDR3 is TGTGCCAGCAGCCAGACCGGACAGGGGGACCAGGCTCCGCTT. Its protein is CASSQTGQGDQAPL. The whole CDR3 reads CASSQTGQGDQAPLF.

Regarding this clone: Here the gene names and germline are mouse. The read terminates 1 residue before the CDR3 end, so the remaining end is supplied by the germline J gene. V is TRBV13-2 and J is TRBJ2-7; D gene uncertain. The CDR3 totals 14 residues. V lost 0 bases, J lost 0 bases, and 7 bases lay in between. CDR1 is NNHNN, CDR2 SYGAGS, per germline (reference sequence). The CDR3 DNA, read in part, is TGTGCCAGCGGTGATGACAGCAGCTCCTATGAACAGTAC. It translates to CASGDDSSSYEQY. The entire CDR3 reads CASGDDSSSYEQYF.

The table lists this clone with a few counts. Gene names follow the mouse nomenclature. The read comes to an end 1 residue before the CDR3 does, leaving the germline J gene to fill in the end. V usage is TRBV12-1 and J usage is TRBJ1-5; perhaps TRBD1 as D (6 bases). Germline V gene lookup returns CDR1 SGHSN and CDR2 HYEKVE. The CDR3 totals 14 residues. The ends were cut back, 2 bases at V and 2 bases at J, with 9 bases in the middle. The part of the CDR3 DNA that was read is TGTGCCAGCTCTCCTGGGACATACAACCAGGCTCCGCTT. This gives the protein CASSPGTYNQAPL. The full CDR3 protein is CASSPGTYNQAPLF.

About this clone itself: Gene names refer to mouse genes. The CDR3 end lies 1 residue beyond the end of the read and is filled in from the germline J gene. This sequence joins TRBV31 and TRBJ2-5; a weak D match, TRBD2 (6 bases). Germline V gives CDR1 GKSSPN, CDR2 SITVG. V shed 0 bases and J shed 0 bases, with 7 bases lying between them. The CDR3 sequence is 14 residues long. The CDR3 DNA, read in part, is TGTGCCTGGAGTCTGGGGACTAACCAAGACACCCAGTAC. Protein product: CAWSLGTNQDTQY. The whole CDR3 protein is CAWSLGTNQDTQYF.

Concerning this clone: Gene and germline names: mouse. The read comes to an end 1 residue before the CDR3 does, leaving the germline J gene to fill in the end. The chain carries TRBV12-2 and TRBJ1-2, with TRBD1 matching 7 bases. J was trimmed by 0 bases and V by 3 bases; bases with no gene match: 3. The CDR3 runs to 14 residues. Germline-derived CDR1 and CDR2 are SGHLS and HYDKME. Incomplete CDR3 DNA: TGTGCCAGCTCTTCCGGGACAGCAAACTCCGACTACACC. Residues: CASSSGTANSDYT. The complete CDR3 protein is CASSSGTANSDYTF.

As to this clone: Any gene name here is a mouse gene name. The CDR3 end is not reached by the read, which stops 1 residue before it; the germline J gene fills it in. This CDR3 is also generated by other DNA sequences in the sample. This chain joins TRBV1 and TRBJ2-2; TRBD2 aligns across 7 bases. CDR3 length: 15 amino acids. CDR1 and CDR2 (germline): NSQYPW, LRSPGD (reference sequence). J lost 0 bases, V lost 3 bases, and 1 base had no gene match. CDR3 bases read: TGCACCTGCAGTGCCGGACTGGCAAACACCGGGCAGCTCTAC. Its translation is CTCSAGLANTGQLY. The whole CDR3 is CTCSAGLANTGQLYF.

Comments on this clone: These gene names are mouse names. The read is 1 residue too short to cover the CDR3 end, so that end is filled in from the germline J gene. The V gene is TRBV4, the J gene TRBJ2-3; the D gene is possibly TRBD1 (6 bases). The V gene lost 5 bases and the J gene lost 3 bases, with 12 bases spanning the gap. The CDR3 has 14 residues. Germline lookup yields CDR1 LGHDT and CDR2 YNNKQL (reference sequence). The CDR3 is CASSLSGDAETLYF. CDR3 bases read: TGTGCCAGCAGCCTCTCAGGGGACGCAGAAACGCTGTAT. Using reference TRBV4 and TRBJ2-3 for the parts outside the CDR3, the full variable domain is ETAVFQTPNYHVTQVGNEVSFNCKQTLGHDTMYWYKQDSKKLLKIMFSYNNKQLIVNETVPRRFSPQSSDKAHLNLRIKSVEPEDSAVYLCASSLSGDAETLYFGSGTRLTVL.

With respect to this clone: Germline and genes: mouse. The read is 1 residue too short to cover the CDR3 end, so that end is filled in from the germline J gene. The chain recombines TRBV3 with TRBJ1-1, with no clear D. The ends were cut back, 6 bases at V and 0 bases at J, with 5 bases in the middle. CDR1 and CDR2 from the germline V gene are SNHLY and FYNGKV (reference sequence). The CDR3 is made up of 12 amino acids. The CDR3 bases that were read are TGTGCCAGCAGTGGGACAAACACAGAAGTCTTC. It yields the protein CASSGTNTEVF. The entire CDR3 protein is CASSGTNTEVFF.

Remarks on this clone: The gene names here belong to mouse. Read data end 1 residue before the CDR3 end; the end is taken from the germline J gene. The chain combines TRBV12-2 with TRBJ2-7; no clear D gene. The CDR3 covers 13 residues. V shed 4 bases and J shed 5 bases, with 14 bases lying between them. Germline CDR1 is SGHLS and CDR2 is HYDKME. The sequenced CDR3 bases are TGTGCCAGCTCCCCGGCGGGGAGGGATGAACAGTAC. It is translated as CASSPAGRDEQY. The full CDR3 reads CASSPAGRDEQYF.

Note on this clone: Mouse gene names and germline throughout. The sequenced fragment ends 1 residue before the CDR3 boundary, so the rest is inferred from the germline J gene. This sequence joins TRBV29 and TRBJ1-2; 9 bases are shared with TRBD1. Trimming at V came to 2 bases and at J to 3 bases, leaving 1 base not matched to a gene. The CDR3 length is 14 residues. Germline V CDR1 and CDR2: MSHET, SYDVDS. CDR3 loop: CASSLGTGYSDYTF. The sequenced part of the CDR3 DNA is TGTGCTAGCAGTTTAGGGACAGGGTACTCCGACTACACC.

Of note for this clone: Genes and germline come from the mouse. The CDR3 here is CASSEDWGVAEQFF. The sequenced CDR3 bases are TGTGCCAGCAGTGAGGACTGGGGGGTTGCTGAGCAGTTC. The chain couples TRBV13-1 to TRBJ2-1, with 11 bases aligning to TRBD2. The read is 1 residue too short to cover the CDR3 end, so that end is filled in from the germline J gene. The CDR3 is made up of 14 amino acids. In germline, CDR1 is NSHNY, CDR2 SYGAGN. The trim removed 2 bases at V and 6 bases at J, leaving 1 base unmatched.

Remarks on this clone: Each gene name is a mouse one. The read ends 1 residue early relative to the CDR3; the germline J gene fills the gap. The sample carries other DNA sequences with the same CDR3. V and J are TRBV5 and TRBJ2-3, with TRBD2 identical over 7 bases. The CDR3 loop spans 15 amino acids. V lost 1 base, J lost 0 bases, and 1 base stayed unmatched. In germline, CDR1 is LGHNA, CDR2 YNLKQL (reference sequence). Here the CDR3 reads CASSQGLGSAETLYF. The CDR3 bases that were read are TGTGCCAGCAGCCAAGGACTGGGTAGTGCAGAAACGCTGTAT.

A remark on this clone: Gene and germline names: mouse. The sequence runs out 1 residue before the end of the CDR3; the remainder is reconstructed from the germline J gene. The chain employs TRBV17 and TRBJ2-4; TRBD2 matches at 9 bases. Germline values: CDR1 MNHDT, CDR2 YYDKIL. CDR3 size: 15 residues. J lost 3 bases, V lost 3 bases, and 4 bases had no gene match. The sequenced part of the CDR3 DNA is TGTGCTAGCAGTAGTTGGGGGGGCGCGCAAAACACCTTGTAC. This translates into CASSSWGGAQNTLY. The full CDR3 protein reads CASSSWGGAQNTLYF.

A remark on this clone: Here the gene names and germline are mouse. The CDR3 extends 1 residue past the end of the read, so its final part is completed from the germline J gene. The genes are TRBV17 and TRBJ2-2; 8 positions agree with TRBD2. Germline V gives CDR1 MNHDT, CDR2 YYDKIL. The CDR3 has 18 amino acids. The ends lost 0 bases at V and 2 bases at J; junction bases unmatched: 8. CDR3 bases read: TGTGCTAGCAGTAGAGAGGCGGGGGGGCCCCGCAACACCGGGCAGCTCTAC. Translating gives CASSREAGGPRNTGQLY. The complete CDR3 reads CASSREAGGPRNTGQLYF.

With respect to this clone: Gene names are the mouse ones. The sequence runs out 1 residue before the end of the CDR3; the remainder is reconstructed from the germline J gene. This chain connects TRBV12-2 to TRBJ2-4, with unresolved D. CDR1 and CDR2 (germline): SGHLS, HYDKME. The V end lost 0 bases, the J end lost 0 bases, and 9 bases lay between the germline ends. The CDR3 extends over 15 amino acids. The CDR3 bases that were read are TGTGCCAGCTCTCTCACAAGAAATAGTCAAAACACCTTGTAC. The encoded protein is CASSLTRNSQNTLY. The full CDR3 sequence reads CASSLTRNSQNTLYF.

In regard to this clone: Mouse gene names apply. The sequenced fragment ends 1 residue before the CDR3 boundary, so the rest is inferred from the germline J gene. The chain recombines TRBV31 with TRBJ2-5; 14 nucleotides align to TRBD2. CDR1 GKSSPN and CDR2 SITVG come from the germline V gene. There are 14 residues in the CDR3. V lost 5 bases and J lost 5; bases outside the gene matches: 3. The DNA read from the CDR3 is TGTGCCTGGGGGACTGGGGGGGCGCGAGACACCCAGTAC. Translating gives CAWGTGGARDTQY. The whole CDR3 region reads CAWGTGGARDTQYF.

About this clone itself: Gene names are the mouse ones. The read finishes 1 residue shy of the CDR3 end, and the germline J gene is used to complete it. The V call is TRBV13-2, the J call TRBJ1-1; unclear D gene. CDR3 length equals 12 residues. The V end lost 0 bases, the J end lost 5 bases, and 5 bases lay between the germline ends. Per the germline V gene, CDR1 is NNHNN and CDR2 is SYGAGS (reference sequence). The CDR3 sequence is CASGDDRTEVFF. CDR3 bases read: TGTGCCAGCGGTGATGACAGAACAGAAGTCTTC.

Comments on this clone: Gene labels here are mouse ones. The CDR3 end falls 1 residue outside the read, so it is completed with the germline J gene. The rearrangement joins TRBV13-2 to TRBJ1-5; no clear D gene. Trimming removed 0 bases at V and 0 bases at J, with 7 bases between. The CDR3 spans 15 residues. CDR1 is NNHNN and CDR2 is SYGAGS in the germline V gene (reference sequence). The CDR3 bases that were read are TGTGCCAGCGGTGATGCACAGAATAACAACCAGGCTCCGCTT. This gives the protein CASGDAQNNNQAPL. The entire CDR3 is CASGDAQNNNQAPLF.

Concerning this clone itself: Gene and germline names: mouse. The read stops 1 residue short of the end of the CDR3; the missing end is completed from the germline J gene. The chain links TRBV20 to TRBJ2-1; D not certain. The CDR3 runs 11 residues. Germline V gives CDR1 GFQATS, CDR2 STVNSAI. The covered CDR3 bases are TGTGCCGCGGGTAACTATGCTGAGCAGTTC. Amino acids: CAAGNYAEQF. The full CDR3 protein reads CAAGNYAEQFF.